This entry lists 19 T cell receptor beta chains sequenced from one sample in a study of cytomegalovirus exposure and HLA in healthy donors. PCR involved 60 Vbeta and 13 Jbeta primers. Profiling relied on immunoSEQ multiplex PCR, and the TCRdb table lists in-frame clones only, not all of them. This table holds about 200,000 clones, approximately 79% found once. Sequencing used PBMCs. Receptors originate from a girl aged 2-9 years in good health and CMV-seronegative.

V and J are TRBV6-1 and TRBJ1-2; tentatively, D is TRBD1 (5 bases). V lost 3 bases and J lost 8, with 10 bases in between. The CDR3 is 12 residues long. CDR1 and CDR2 from the germline V gene are MNHNS and SASEGT. DNA of the CDR3: TGTGCCAGCAGTGAGGGGCTTTGGGGCTACACCTTC. Translating gives CASSEGLWGYTF.

This chain connects TRBV11-1 to TRBJ1-3, with 8 bases fitting TRBD1. Unmatched junction bases numbered 12, after V lost 3 bases and J lost 5 bases. The V gene's germline CDR1 is SGHAT and CDR2 FQDESV (reference sequence). The CDR3 is 17 residues long. As DNA, the CDR3 is TGTGCCAGCAGCTTCATCCCATCCAGGGGGCAGCGAAACACCATATATTTT. It translates to CASSFIPSRGQRNTIYF.

The rearrangement uses TRBV7-9 and TRBJ2-1; 14 bases map to TRBD2. The CDR3 has 17 residues. The trim removed 2 bases at V and 8 bases at J, leaving 8 bases unmatched. CDR1 is SEHNR and CDR2 is FQNEAQ in the germline V gene (reference sequence). The CDR3 region has the DNA TGTGCCAGCAGCTTACCGACTAGCGGGGGGGCCTGGGATGAGCAGTTCTTC. Its protein product is CASSLPTSGGAWDEQFF.

This chain joins TRBV29-1 and TRBJ1-3; no clear D. Germline CDR1 is SQVTM and CDR2 is ANQGSEA. The CDR3 has 14 residues. V was shortened by 0 bases and J by 0 bases, with 6 bases between the two germline ends. CDR3 sequence reads: CSVEDPFSGNTIYF. For the CDR3, the DNA is TGCAGCGTTGAAGATCCATTCTCTGGAAACACCATATATTTT.

This chain connects TRBV19 to TRBJ2-1; 11 bases agree with TRBD2. There are 16 residues in the CDR3. In germline, CDR1 is LNHDA, CDR2 SQIVND (reference sequence). V dropped 1 base and J dropped 8; count of bases not matched to a gene: 7. The DNA of the CDR3 is TGTGCCAGTAGTATAGCGCTAGCGGGGGGCAGGGATGAGCAGTTCTTC. Residues: CASSIALAGGRDEQFF. Using reference TRBV19 and TRBJ2-1 for the parts outside the CDR3, the full variable domain is DGGITQSPKYLFRKEGQNVTLSCEQNLNHDAMYWYRQDPGQGLRLIYYSQIVNDFQKGDIAEGYSVSREKKESFPLTVTSAQKNPTAFYLCASSIALAGGRDEQFFGPGTRLTVL.

The chain links TRBV7-9 to TRBJ2-5; 7 nucleotides agree with TRBD2. The J call may be in error: the DNA end matches TRBJ2-7 better. The germline gives CDR1 SEHNR, CDR2 FQNEAQ (reference sequence). The CDR3 loop spans 15 amino acids. The CDR3: CASSLGKSGVHEQYF. Written as DNA, the CDR3 is TGTGCCAGCAGCTTGGGGAAGAGCGGGGTCCACGAGCAGTACTTC.

The V and J genes are TRBV7-9 and TRBJ1-4; D gene unclear. Trimming removed 2 bases at V and 10 bases at J, with 8 bases between. CDR1 and CDR2 (germline): SEHNR, FQNEAQ (reference sequence). The CDR3 has 12 amino acids. The CDR3 region is CASSLSRGKLFF. The DNA of the CDR3 is TGTGCCAGCAGCTTATCTCGGGGAAAACTGTTTTTT. Together with reference TRBV7-9 and TRBJ1-4, the CDR3 gives the full variable domain: DTGVSQNPRHKITKRGQNVTFRCDPISEHNRLYWYRQTLGQGPEFLTYFQNEAQLEKSRLLSDRFSAERPKGSFSTLEIQRTEQGDSAMYLCASSLSRGKLFFGSGTQLSVL.

The J gene is TRBJ2-3, the V gene TRBV6-1, with 8 bases aligning to TRBD1. This CDR3 spans 15 amino acids. The V and J ends lost 4 bases and 2 bases, in that order; junction bases with no gene match: 5. CDR1 MNHNS and CDR2 SASEGT come from the germline V gene. CDR3 in amino acids: CASSARTGNTDTQYF. The DNA of the CDR3 is TGTGCCAGCAGTGCCAGGACAGGGAACACAGATACGCAGTATTTT.

The chain's CDR3 is CASKPTAGAHSYNEQFF. The CDR3 region has the DNA TGTGCCAGCAAACCTACCGCGGGAGCCCACTCCTACAATGAGCAGTTCTTC. The rearrangement joins TRBV2 to TRBJ2-1; 7 bases map to TRBD2. V shed 7 bases, J shed 0 bases, and the junction held 12 bases outside the gene matches. Germline V lookup: CDR1 SNHLY, CDR2 FYNNEI. The length of the CDR3 is 17 residues.

The CDR3 DNA reads TGTGCCAGCAGCTTACGACTAGCGGGGGGGCGGAGTGCAGATACGCAGTATTTT. Translation gives CASSLRLAGGRSADTQYF. The chain couples TRBV11-2 to TRBJ2-3; 14 positions agree with TRBD2. CDR1 SGHAT and CDR2 FQNNGV come from the germline V gene. With 2 bases clipped from V and 4 bases from J, the junction kept 8 bases outside the gene matches. CDR3 size: 18 residues.

The chain is built from TRBV7-2 and TRBJ2-3, with 9 bases fitting TRBD2. Germline V gene data show CDR1 as SGHTA and CDR2 as FQGNSA. With 0 bases clipped from V and 6 bases from J, the junction kept 4 bases outside the gene matches. This CDR3 region has 15 residues. The CDR3 reads CASSLAGGGVDTQYF. CDR3 DNA: TGTGCCAGCAGCTTAGCTGGCGGGGGGGTCGATACGCAGTATTTT.

The chain carries TRBV15 and TRBJ2-7, with a possible D match to TRBD1 (5 bases). The germline V and J ends were trimmed by 0 bases and 2 bases, with 11 bases remaining between them. CDR1 and CDR2 (germline): LNHNV, YYDKDF (reference sequence). This CDR3 has 15 amino acids. The CDR3 bases are TGTGCCACCAGCAGAGATTCAGGGAATACCTACGAGCAGTACTTC. This gives the protein CATSRDSGNTYEQYF.

The chain couples TRBV2 to TRBJ2-7; maybe TRBD1 (8 bases). Germline-derived CDR1 and CDR2 are SNHLY and FYNNEI. The CDR3 totals 14 residues. Between the trimmed V and J ends, which lost 5 bases and 3 bases, there was a span of 14 bases. CDR3 sequence: CASSLQGGIYEQYF. The DNA of the CDR3 is TGTGCCAGCAGTCTACAGGGGGGGATCTACGAGCAGTACTTC.

This rearrangement joins TRBV27 to TRBJ2-7, with a weak D call TRBD2 (6 bases). CDR3 length: 14 amino acids. The V gene's germline CDR1 is MNHEY and CDR2 SMNVEV (reference sequence). The V end lost 6 bases, the J end lost 6 bases, and 18 bases lay between the germline ends. CDR3 in amino acids: CASRGLASGLEQYF. The CDR3 DNA reads as TGTGCCAGCAGGGGGCTAGCGTCCGGTCTCGAGCAGTACTTC.

The chain combines TRBV11-3 with TRBJ2-7, with a possible D match to TRBD2 (5 bases). V lost 5 bases and J 7 bases, leaving 18 bases between the germline ends. Germline values: CDR1 SGHNT, CDR2 YENEEA. This CDR3 has 14 amino acids. Written as DNA, the CDR3 is TGTGCCAGCAGCCCCGGGCTGGGATCGGGGGAGCAGTACTTC. Translated, it gives CASSPGLGSGEQYF.

The chain has TRBV5-1 and TRBJ1-4; D remains ambiguous. CDR1 is SGHRS, CDR2 YFSETQ, per germline. The CDR3 contains 15 residues. The V end was cut by 4 bases, the J end by 5 bases, with 15 bases between. The CDR3 region is CASSQQTAPNEKLFF. Written as DNA, the CDR3 is TGCGCCAGCAGCCAACAGACGGCCCCGAATGAAAAACTGTTTTTT.

This chain uses TRBV7-2 with TRBJ2-3, with TRBD1 identical over 7 bases. CDR1 SGHTA and CDR2 FQGNSA come from the germline V gene. CDR3 length equals 14 residues. V lost 4 bases to trimming and J lost 3 bases; unmatched junction nucleotides: 4. DNA of the CDR3: TGTGCCAGCAGCTCCCGACAGGGAACAGATACGCAGTATTTT. Translation gives CASSSRQGTDTQYF. Full variable domain (remainder filled in from reference TRBV7-2 and TRBJ2-3): GAGVSQSPSNKVTEKGKDVELRCDPISGHTALYWYRQSLGQGLEFLIYFQGNSAPDKSGLPSDRFSAERTGGSVSTLTIQRTQQEDSAVYLCASSSRQGTDTQYFGPGTRLTVL.

The V and J genes are TRBV7-8 and TRBJ2-5, with 12 bases lining up with TRBD2. The CDR3 is 19 amino acids. CDR1 and CDR2 (germline): SGHVS, FQNEAQ. J gave up 5 bases and V 2 bases, and 15 bases lay outside the gene matches. CDR3 region: CASSLYPSGRALGTETQYF. As DNA, the CDR3 is TGTGCCAGCAGCTTATATCCTAGCGGGAGGGCCCTCGGCACGGAGACCCAGTACTTC.

This chain connects TRBV12-5 to TRBJ1-5; D call uncertain. V lost 2 bases and J lost 3, with 17 bases in between. In germline, CDR1 is LGHNT, CDR2 FRNRAP. The CDR3 spans 17 residues. CDR3 residues: CASGLTPQVSLNQPQHF. Written as DNA, the CDR3 is TGTGCTAGTGGTTTGACTCCTCAGGTCTCTCTCAATCAGCCCCAGCATTTT.